This is a list of T cell receptor beta chains from one sample in a study of shared T cell receptors in the human thymus. The data were produced by immunoSEQ multiplex PCR, yet TCRdb's version contains in-frame clones alone and is incomplete. The repertoire holds hundreds of thousands of clones, with 70% to 90% as singletons. These data are also associated with another study on human thymus T cells.

Sequencing was carried out using thymocytes. All receptors derive from a boy in the first two years of life with a congenital heart defect. Both conserved end residues are part of each CDR3. D genes are given only for firm matches. Clone size is not always given. Where it is, it says once, few, many or a class for expanded clones.

V: TRBV12-5; D: NA; J: TRBJ1-1; size: NA; CDR3: CASGPGRGGYTEAFF; DNA: TGTGCTAGTGGTCCTGGAAGGGGGGGGTACACTGAAGCTTTCTTT
V: TRBV4-1; D: TRBD2; J: TRBJ2-3; size: NA; CDR3: CASSQEASGSTDTQYF; DNA: TGCGCCAGCAGCCAAGAGGCTAGCGGGAGCACAGATACGCAGTATTTT
V: TRBV11-3; D: NA; J: TRBJ2-7; size: NA; CDR3: CASSFGGEEQYF; DNA: TGTGCCAGCAGCTTTGGAGGGGAGGAGCAGTACTTC
V: TRBV6-6; D: NA; J: TRBJ2-7; size: once; CDR3: CASSHSHEQYF; DNA: TGTGCCAGCAGCCACAGCCACGAGCAGTACTTC
V: TRBV9; D: TRBD1; J: TRBJ2-7; size: NA; CDR3: CASSVAETGSYEQYF; DNA: TGTGCCAGCAGCGTAGCCGAGACAGGGTCCTACGAGCAGTACTTC
V: TRBV7-2; D: TRBD2; J: TRBJ2-1; size: NA; CDR3: CASSSKTSLVVNEQFF; DNA: TGTGCCAGCAGCTCCAAGACTAGCCTGGTGGTCAATGAGCAGTTCTTC
V: TRBV6-6; D: TRBD1; J: TRBJ2-2; size: NA; CDR3: CASTITGGLFTGELFF; DNA: TGTGCCAGCACCATAACAGGGGGCCTATTCACCGGGGAGCTGTTTTTT
V: TRBV12-1; D: NA; J: TRBJ2-7; size: few; CDR3: CASSQTGTPNYEQYF; DNA: TGTGCCAGCAGCCAGACCGGGACTCCAAATTACGAGCAGTACTTC
V: TRBV10-3; D: NA; J: TRBJ1-3; size: NA; CDR3: CAISEGAENTIYF; DNA: TGTGCCATCAGTGAAGGGGCAGAAAACACCATATATTTT
V: TRBV10-1; D: NA; J: TRBJ2-2; size: NA; CDR3: CASSERRENTGELFF; DNA: TGCGCCAGCAGTGAGCGGCGGGAGAACACCGGGGAGCTGTTTTTT
V: TRBV4-3; D: NA; J: TRBJ2-1; size: NA; CDR3: CASSQDQGLDEQFF; DNA: TGCGCCAGCAGCCAAGACCAGGGTTTAGATGAGCAGTTCTTC
V: TRBV5-1; D: NA; J: TRBJ1-4; size: NA; CDR3: CASSASGDRPNEKLFF; DNA: TGCGCCAGCAGCGCGTCAGGGGACCGGCCAAATGAAAAACTGTTTTTT
V: TRBV23-1; D: NA; J: TRBJ2-1; size: NA; CDR3: CASSQPNRESCNEQFF; DNA: TGCGCCAGCAGCCAACCTAACAGGGAATCTTGCAATGAGCAGTTCTTC
V: TRBV6-5; D: NA; J: TRBJ2-2; size: NA; CDR3: CASSYLRAIPGELFF; DNA: TGTGCCAGCAGTTACCTCAGGGCAATCCCCGGGGAGCTGTTTTTT
V: TRBV5-5; D: NA; J: TRBJ1-2; size: once; CDR3: CASSLRVGGMGGYTF; DNA: TGTGCCAGCAGCTTGCGTGTAGGCGGGATGGGTGGCTACACCTTC
V: TRBV27; D: NA; J: TRBJ1-2; size: NA; CDR3: CASSTNYRESYGYTF; DNA: TGTGCCAGCAGTACAAACTACAGGGAGTCCTATGGCTACACCTTC
V: TRBV29-1; D: TRBD2; J: TRBJ2-5; size: NA; CDR3: CSVESRLAGRQETQYF; DNA: TGCAGCGTTGAAAGTCGACTAGCGGGGAGACAAGAGACCCAGTACTTC
V: TRBV30; D: NA; J: TRBJ2-1; size: once; CDR3: CAWMTLRGRGDKDNEQFF; DNA: TGTGCCTGGATGACGCTGAGGGGGCGGGGGGATAAAGACAATGAGCAGTTCTTC
V: TRBV27; D: TRBD1; J: TRBJ2-7; size: NA; CDR3: CASSLRGQGYEQYF; DNA: TGTGCCAGCAGTTTACGAGGACAGGGCTACGAGCAGTACTTC
V: TRBV15; D: NA; J: TRBJ1-5; size: NA; CDR3: CATGRDRWVHGQPQHF; DNA: TGTGCCACCGGCAGAGATCGGTGGGTACACGGGCAGCCCCAGCATTTT
V: TRBV5-4; D: NA; J: TRBJ1-1; size: NA; CDR3: CASSLKTGGNTEAFF; DNA: TGTGCCAGCAGCTTGAAAACAGGCGGGAACACTGAAGCTTTCTTT
V: TRBV19; D: TRBD1; J: TRBJ1-2; size: NA; CDR3: CASSIPLTGGTYGYTF; DNA: TGTGCCAGTAGTATACCCCTGACAGGGGGAACCTATGGCTACACCTTC
V: TRBV6-5; D: NA; J: TRBJ2-1; size: NA; CDR3: CASSYSPGNEQFF; DNA: TGTGCCAGCAGTTACTCGCCGGGCAATGAGCAGTTCTTC
V: TRBV5-1; D: NA; J: TRBJ2-7; size: NA; CDR3: CASSLARGLSPYEQYF; DNA: TGCGCCAGCAGCTTGGCGAGGGGACTGTCCCCCTACGAGCAGTACTTC
V: TRBV7-9; D: NA; J: TRBJ2-7; size: NA; CDR3: CASSSTGGGLSYEQYF; DNA: TGTGCCAGCAGCTCAACTGGGGGGGGCCTCTCCTACGAGCAGTACTTC
V: TRBV7-3; D: TRBD2; J: TRBJ2-1; size: NA; CDR3: CASSSASLAGGYNEQFF; DNA: TGTGCCAGCAGCTCAGCCTCTCTAGCGGGGGGTTACAATGAGCAGTTCTTC
V: TRBV7-9; D: NA; J: TRBJ2-5; size: once; CDR3: CASSSLDREEETQYF; DNA: TGTGCCAGCAGCTCGCTTGACAGGGAGGAAGAGACCCAGTACTTC
V: TRBV4-1; D: NA; J: TRBJ1-1; size: NA; CDR3: CASSQEKGGAACEAFF; DNA: TGCGCCAGCAGCCAAGAAAAAGGCGGGGCTGCATGTGAAGCTTTCTTT
V: TRBV6-6; D: TRBD1; J: TRBJ1-5; size: NA; CDR3: CASRHLTGANQPQHF; DNA: TGTGCCAGCAGGCACCTAACAGGGGCCAATCAGCCCCAGCATTTT
V: TRBV12-5; D: TRBD1; J: TRBJ1-2; size: once; CDR3: CASGPGQGRNYGYTF; DNA: TGTGCTAGTGGTCCAGGACAGGGCAGGAACTATGGCTACACCTTC
V: TRBV11-2; D: TRBD2; J: TRBJ2-7; size: NA; CDR3: CASSLEGDGGGAREQYF; DNA: TGTGCCAGCAGCTTAGAAGGCGATGGCGGGGGGGCCAGGGAGCAGTACTTC
V: TRBV28; D: NA; J: TRBJ2-7; size: NA; CDR3: CASSPRGDARYEQYF; DNA: TGTGCCAGCAGTCCGCGCGGGGACGCCCGCTACGAGCAGTACTTC
V: TRBV5-1; D: NA; J: TRBJ1-6; size: NA; CDR3: CASSTVGPRNSPLHF; DNA: TGCGCCAGCAGCACGGTGGGGCCTCGAAATTCACCCCTCCACTTT
V: TRBV13; D: NA; J: TRBJ2-1; size: NA; CDR3: CASNPGYNEQFF; DNA: TGTGCCAGCAATCCGGGATACAATGAGCAGTTCTTC
V: TRBV19; D: NA; J: TRBJ2-2; size: NA; CDR3: CASRGGELFF; DNA: TGTGCCAGTCGGGGCGGGGAGCTGTTTTTT
V: TRBV25-1; D: NA; J: TRBJ2-3; size: NA; CDR3: CASSEVSPSADTQYF; DNA: TGTGCCAGCAGTGAAGTGAGTCCTTCTGCCGATACGCAGTATTTT
V: TRBV5-5; D: NA; J: TRBJ2-7; size: NA; CDR3: CASSSRTASYEQYF; DNA: TGTGCCAGCAGCTCGAGGACAGCTTCCTACGAGCAGTACTTC
V: TRBV7-2; D: TRBD1; J: TRBJ1-2; size: NA; CDR3: CASSLARTGEHGYTF; DNA: TGTGCCAGCAGCTTAGCCAGGACAGGGGAGCATGGCTACACCTTC
V: TRBV7-8; D: NA; J: TRBJ2-2; size: NA; CDR3: CASSHHLRTVSTGELFF; DNA: TGTGCCAGCAGCCACCATCTGAGGACAGTTTCCACCGGGGAGCTGTTTTTT
V: TRBV5-6; D: TRBD1; J: TRBJ2-7; size: NA; CDR3: CASSFDRDSYEQYF; DNA: TGTGCCAGCAGCTTCGACAGGGACTCCTACGAGCAGTACTTC
V: TRBV5-4; D: NA; J: TRBJ1-3; size: NA; CDR3: CASSLYPGVVDTIYF; DNA: TGTGCCAGCAGCTTGTATCCGGGGGTGGTAGACACCATATATTTT
V: TRBV7-9; D: NA; J: TRBJ2-1; size: NA; CDR3: CASSSLDTRYNEQFF; DNA: TGTGCCAGCAGCTCCCTGGACACCCGCTACAATGAGCAGTTCTTC
V: TRBV14; D: TRBD2; J: TRBJ2-2; size: NA; CDR3: CASSQFRGDPGELFF; DNA: TGTGCCAGCAGCCAGTTTCGGGGGGACCCCGGGGAGCTGTTTTTT
V: TRBV9; D: TRBD1; J: TRBJ2-7; size: NA; CDR3: CASSPRGTGTYEQYF; DNA: TGTGCCAGCAGCCCCCGCGGGACAGGGACCTACGAGCAGTACTTC
V: TRBV5-1; D: TRBD2; J: TRBJ2-3; size: NA; CDR3: CASSLGLAGTDTQYF; DNA: TGCGCCAGCAGCCTGGGACTAGCGGGGACAGATACGCAGTATTTT
V: TRBV4-3; D: NA; J: TRBJ2-1; size: NA; CDR3: CASSQGRPPNGMVINEQFF; DNA: TGCGCCAGCAGCCAAGGACGGCCCCCTAACGGGATGGTGATAAATGAGCAGTTCTTC
V: TRBV12-5; D: NA; J: TRBJ1-5; size: once; CDR3: CASGLTGDQPQHF; DNA: TGTGCTAGTGGTTTGACGGGGGATCAGCCCCAGCATTTT
V: TRBV7-2; D: NA; J: TRBJ2-1; size: NA; CDR3: CASSNRGSLLYNEQFF; DNA: TGTGCCAGCAGTAATAGGGGGTCCCTCCTCTACAATGAGCAGTTCTTC
V: TRBV6-5; D: TRBD1; J: TRBJ1-5; size: NA; CDR3: CASSPQGADQPQHF; DNA: TGTGCCAGCAGTCCACAGGGGGCAGATCAGCCCCAGCATTTT
V: TRBV4-3; D: NA; J: TRBJ2-3; size: NA; CDR3: CASSLRGDTQYF; DNA: TGCGCCAGCAGCCTCAGGGGAGATACGCAGTATTTT
V: TRBV11-1; D: NA; J: TRBJ2-2; size: once; CDR3: CASTWGRDTGELFF; DNA: TGTGCCAGCACGTGGGGCAGGGACACCGGGGAGCTGTTTTTT
V: TRBV28; D: TRBD1; J: TRBJ1-5; size: few; CDR3: CASSLADRGCCQPQHF; DNA: TGTGCCAGCAGTTTAGCCGACAGGGGGTGTTGTCAGCCCCAGCATTTT
V: TRBV4-3; D: NA; J: TRBJ2-3; size: once; CDR3: CASSRGLADTQYF; DNA: TGCGCCAGCAGCCGAGGACTTGCAGATACGCAGTATTTT
V: TRBV19; D: TRBD1; J: TRBJ2-1; size: NA; CDR3: CASSTRDRAYNEQFF; DNA: TGTGCCAGTAGTACCCGGGACAGGGCCTACAATGAGCAGTTCTTC
V: TRBV30; D: TRBD1; J: TRBJ2-2; size: NA; CDR3: CAGWTGGITGELFF; DNA: TGTGCCGGCTGGACAGGGGGCATCACCGGGGAGCTGTTTTTT
V: TRBV7-2; D: TRBD1; J: TRBJ1-6; size: NA; CDR3: CASSPTQGAIHPPLHF; DNA: TGTGCCAGCAGCCCCACACAGGGGGCGATTCATCCACCCCTCCACTTT
V: TRBV7-9; D: TRBD2; J: TRBJ2-7; size: NA; CDR3: CASSLVVGLAVYEQYF; DNA: TGTGCCAGCAGCTTAGTAGTGGGGCTAGCGGTATACGAGCAGTACTTC
V: TRBV19; D: NA; J: TRBJ2-2; size: NA; CDR3: CASSTRQIDTGELFF; DNA: TGTGCCAGTAGTACGAGACAGATTGACACCGGGGAGCTGTTTTTT